The 20 T cell receptor beta chains reported below all come from one sample, sequenced in a study of blood T cell repertoires in COVID-19. TCRdb's copy holds only in-frame clones and misses some; the assay was immunoSEQ multiplex PCR. The sample contains over 100,000 clones, about 81% of which appear only once. Sequenced sample: peripheral blood. The origin of the receptors is a man between 65 and 85 years old with acute or convalescent COVID-19.

J is TRBJ1-1 and V is TRBV29-1, with TRBD1 matching 8 bases. CDR1 and CDR2 (germline): SQVTM, ANQGSEA. The trim removed 6 bases at V and 4 bases at J, leaving 13 bases unmatched. This CDR3 spans 15 amino acids. The CDR3 DNA is TGCAGCGTCATACAATATCGGACAGGGTTCACTGAAGCTTTCTTT. Encoded protein: CSVIQYRTGFTEAFF. The full variable domain, its missing parts supplied by reference TRBV29-1 and TRBJ1-1, is SAVISQKPSRDICQRGTSLTIQCQVDSQVTMMFWYRQQPGQSLTLIATANQGSEATYESGFVIDKFPISRPNLTFSTLTVSNMSPEDSSIYLCSVIQYRTGFTEAFFGQGTRLTVV.

This chain links TRBV19 with TRBJ2-2; the match to TRBD2 covers 7 bases. Germline-derived CDR1 and CDR2 are LNHDA and SQIVND (reference sequence). After removal of 0 bases from V and 4 bases from J, the junction contained 14 bases not matched to a gene. The CDR3 is 19 residues long. CDR3 protein: CASSIDERRNREATGELFF. The CDR3, as DNA: TGTGCCAGTAGTATAGATGAGAGGAGGAACCGGGAGGCCACCGGGGAGCTGTTTTTT. Full variable domain (outside the CDR3, taken from reference TRBV19 and TRBJ2-2): DGGITQSPKYLFRKEGQNVTLSCEQNLNHDAMYWYRQDPGQGLRLIYYSQIVNDFQKGDIAEGYSVSREKKESFPLTVTSAQKNPTAFYLCASSIDERRNREATGELFFGEGSRLTVL.

The chain has TRBV3-1 (or the pseudogene TRBV3-2) and TRBJ2-2; D might be TRBD2 (6 bases). This CDR3 is 15 amino acids long. Germline loops: CDR1 LGHDT, CDR2 YNNKEL (reference sequence). V lost 3 bases, J lost 7 bases, and 15 bases lay in between. CDR3 protein: CASSQVPGLGGELFF. The CDR3 nucleotides are TGTGCCAGCAGCCAGGTCCCGGGACTTGGCGGGGAGCTGTTTTTT.

The CDR3 protein is CSASPPRALSYNEQFF. The CDR3 DNA follows: TGCAGTGCTAGTCCTCCTCGCGCCCTATCCTACAATGAGCAGTTCTTC. The V and J genes are TRBV20-1 and TRBJ2-1; no firm D call. Germline V gene sequence: CDR1 DFQATT, CDR2 SNEGSKA (reference sequence). This CDR3 contains 16 residues. Trimming left V 3 bases short and J 1 base short, with 16 bases between.

The chain has TRBV18 and TRBJ1-3; D perhaps matches TRBD1 (6 bases). V was shortened by 6 bases and J by 1 base, with 10 bases between the two germline ends. The V gene's germline CDR1 is KGHSH and CDR2 LQKENI. The CDR3 sequence is 14 residues long. The CDR3 loop reads CASSRDRSGNTIYF. For the CDR3, the DNA is TGTGCCAGCTCCCGCGACAGGTCTGGAAACACCATATATTTT.

This clone was counted only a few times. V gene TRBV15 combines with J gene TRBJ2-7, with TRBD1 matching over 10 bases. The CDR3 is made up of 16 amino acids. Germline CDR1 and CDR2: LNHNV and YYDKDF (reference sequence). V gave up 4 bases and J gave up 5 bases; unmatched junction bases: 11. CDR3 nucleotides: TGTGCCACCAGCACGAACTCCCCGGGACAGGGGAACGAGCAGTACTTC. Its translation is CATSTNSPGQGNEQYF.

The chain carries TRBV18 and TRBJ2-7, with TRBD1 identical over 9 bases. This CDR3 has 19 residues. V trimming: 0 bases; J trimming: 0 bases; junction bases outside the gene matches: 12. Germline CDR1 reads KGHSH; CDR2 reads LQKENI. The CDR3 is CASSPPWDRATRSSYEQYF. In nucleotides, the CDR3 is TGTGCCAGCTCACCACCCTGGGACAGGGCAACTAGAAGCTCCTACGAGCAGTACTTC.

This chain connects TRBV21-1 to TRBJ1-2; the D call TRBD1 from the table was never checked on the DNA. TRBV21-1 is labeled a pseudogene. The CDR3 is made up of 17 amino acids. The CDR3 loop is CASSNGIPGQGNYGYTF. The CDR3 DNA reads TGTGCCAGCAGCAACGGAATCCCGGGACAGGGAAACTATGGCTACACCTTC.

This clone has a single count. The V gene is TRBV19, the J gene TRBJ2-3; weak D call: TRBD2 (6 bases). Germline V gene data show CDR1 as LNHDA and CDR2 as SQIVND (reference sequence). V dropped 7 bases and J dropped 0 bases, with 14 bases sitting between them. The CDR3 covers 15 residues. The CDR3 sequence is CASNPPGGSTDTQYF. CDR3 nucleotide sequence: TGTGCCAGTAATCCTCCTGGGGGGAGCACAGATACGCAGTATTTT. The full variable domain, its missing parts supplied by reference TRBV19 and TRBJ2-3, is DGGITQSPKYLFRKEGQNVTLSCEQNLNHDAMYWYRQDPGQGLRLIYYSQIVNDFQKGDIAEGYSVSREKKESFPLTVTSAQKNPTAFYLCASNPPGGSTDTQYFGPGTRLTVL.

The chain links TRBV3-1 (or the pseudogene TRBV3-2) to TRBJ1-2, with TRBD1 as a possible D gene (5 bases). The germline CDR1 and CDR2 sequences are LGHDT and YNNKEL (reference sequence). V lost 4 bases to trimming and J lost 6 bases, with 9 bases between them. The CDR3 is 12 amino acids. CDR3 residues: CASSLRADGYTF. CDR3 sequence (DNA): TGTGCCAGCAGCCTCAGGGCGGATGGCTACACCTTC.

V gene TRBV15 combines with J gene TRBJ1-1; tentatively, D is TRBD1 (5 bases). V gave up 1 base and J gave up 1 base, with 10 bases separating them. The CDR3 is 15 residues long. The germline V gene has CDR1 LNHNV and CDR2 YYDKDF (reference sequence). In DNA form, the CDR3 reads TGTGCCACCAGCAGAGTACTCGGGGGGAACACTGAAGCTTTCTTT. It specifies CATSRVLGGNTEAFF.

This sequence joins TRBV7-9 and TRBJ2-7, with D possibly TRBD1 on 6 matching bases. The germline V gene has CDR1 SEHNR and CDR2 FQNEAQ (reference sequence). The V end was cut by 1 base, the J end by 0 bases, with 13 bases between. The CDR3 is 16 residues long. The CDR3 DNA reads as TGTGCCAGCAGCTTAGAAGGGGGATCGGTCTCCTACGAGCAGTACTTC. It yields the protein CASSLEGGSVSYEQYF.

The rearrangement joins TRBV28 to TRBJ2-5; 10 bases align to TRBD1. The CDR3 loop spans 15 amino acids. Losses at the gene ends were 4 bases for V and 4 bases for J; bases not matched to a gene: 6. Germline V lookup: CDR1 MDHEN, CDR2 SYDVKM. The CDR3 is CASSSSGTGAETQYF. The DNA of the CDR3 is TGTGCCAGCAGTTCCTCCGGGACAGGGGCAGAGACCCAGTACTTC.

The gene calls are TRBV19 and TRBJ1-2, with a weak D call TRBD1 (6 bases). This CDR3 is built from 17 residues. Germline V gene lookup returns CDR1 LNHDA and CDR2 SQIVND (reference sequence). The V end was cut by 5 bases, the J end by 6 bases, with 25 bases between. CDR3 DNA sequence: TGTGCCAGTAGTCGAAAAGGGATCGGACAGCTGGACCATGGCTACACCTTC. Residues: CASSRKGIGQLDHGYTF.

Notes on this clone: The conserved closing phenylalanine or tryptophan is absent in this CDR3, likely reflecting a read error. It is unclear where the CDR3 begins or ends on the DNA, so no DNA is shown, and the CDR3 is as TCRdb lists it. This chain uses TRBV6-1 with TRBJ2-7; the table assigns TRBD2, which was not confirmed against the DNA. Inclusive of both ends, the CDR3 amounts to 12 amino acids. Germline values: CDR1 MNHNS, CDR2 SASEGT. The CDR3 reads CASSEVSRSVQL.

The chain links TRBV6-5 to TRBJ1-4; D possibly corresponds to TRBD1 (6 bases). The CDR3 is 13 amino acids. CDR1 is MNHEY, CDR2 SVGAGI, per germline. Trimming cost V 5 bases and J 8 bases, with 12 bases left between them. CDR3 in amino acids: CASSTGTQEKLFF. The CDR3, as DNA: TGTGCCAGCAGTACCGGGACACAAGAAAAACTGTTTTTT.

The chain joins TRBV4-2 to TRBJ2-7; D gene uncertain. Between the trimmed V and J ends, which lost 0 bases and 2 bases, there was a span of 8 bases. From germline, CDR1 is LGHNA and CDR2 YNFKEQ. CDR3 length: 14 residues. The CDR3 loop is CASSQEAGTYEQYF. In DNA form, the CDR3 reads TGTGCCAGCAGCCAAGAGGCAGGCACCTACGAGCAGTACTTC.

This clone has a single count. V gene TRBV7-3 combines with J gene TRBJ1-1; 9 nucleotides match TRBD1. The CDR3 is 12 residues long. The junction had 3 bases not matched to a gene; V was cut back by 5 bases and J by 8 bases. Per germline, CDR1 SGHTA and CDR2 FQGTGA. The CDR3 spells CASSPGQGEAFF. CDR3 DNA sequence: TGTGCCAGCAGCCCTGGACAGGGGGAAGCTTTCTTT.

J is TRBJ1-1 and V is TRBV5-1; 9 bases line up with TRBD1. From germline, CDR1 is SGHRS and CDR2 YFSETQ. V was clipped by 4 bases and J by 1 base; unmatched bases: 5. CDR3 length: 15 residues. In DNA, the CDR3 is TGCGCCAGCAGCACCTTGACAGGGGGGAACACTGAAGCTTTCTTT. Translated, it gives CASSTLTGGNTEAFF.

The chain links TRBV6-5 to TRBJ1-1, with 9 positions matching TRBD1. Germline V gene data show CDR1 as MNHEY and CDR2 as SVGAGI. The CDR3 totals 16 residues. V lost 1 base to trimming and J lost 6 bases; unmatched junction nucleotides: 9. The CDR3 DNA sequence: TGTGCCAGCAGTTACTACTTTCCGGGACAGGGATCTGAAGCTTTCTTT. Translation: CASSYYFPGQGSEAFF.